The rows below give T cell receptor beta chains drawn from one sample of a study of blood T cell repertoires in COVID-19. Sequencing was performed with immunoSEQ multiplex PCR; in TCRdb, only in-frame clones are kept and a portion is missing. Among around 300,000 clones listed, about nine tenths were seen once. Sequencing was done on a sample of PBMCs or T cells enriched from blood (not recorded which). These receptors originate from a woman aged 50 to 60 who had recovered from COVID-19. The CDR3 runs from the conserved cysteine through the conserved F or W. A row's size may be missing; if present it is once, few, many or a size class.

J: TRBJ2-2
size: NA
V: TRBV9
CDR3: CASEGRGRAGELFF

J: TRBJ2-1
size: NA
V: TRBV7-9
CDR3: CASSPRLAGFNNEQFF

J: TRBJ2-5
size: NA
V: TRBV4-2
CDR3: CASSQGGGTSGRSHGTQYF

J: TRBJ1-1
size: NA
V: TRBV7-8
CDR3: CASSPGQAHTEAFF

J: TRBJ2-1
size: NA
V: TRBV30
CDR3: CAWSRNNEQFF

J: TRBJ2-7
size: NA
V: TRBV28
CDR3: CASSYFPQGSSYEQYF

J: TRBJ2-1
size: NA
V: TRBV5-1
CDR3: CASSFTRNEQFF

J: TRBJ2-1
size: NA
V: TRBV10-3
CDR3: CAISDRGTSGRGYNEQFF

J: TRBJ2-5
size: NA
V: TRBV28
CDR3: CASTEGQGAWETQYF

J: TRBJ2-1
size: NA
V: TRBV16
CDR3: CASSPRQGQGKNEQFF

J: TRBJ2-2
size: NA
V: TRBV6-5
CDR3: CASSYSTGVRGELFF

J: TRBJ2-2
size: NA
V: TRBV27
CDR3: CASSLLSLRTTTGELFF

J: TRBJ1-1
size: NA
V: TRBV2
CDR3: CASSGQGSTEAFF

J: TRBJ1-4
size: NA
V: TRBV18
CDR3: CASSPGLGEKLFF

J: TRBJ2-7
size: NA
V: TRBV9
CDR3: CASSPLASGPYEQYF

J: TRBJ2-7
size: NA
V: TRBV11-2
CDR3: CASVASGSREQYF

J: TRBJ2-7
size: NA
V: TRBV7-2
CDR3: CASSLVSGGRNEQYF

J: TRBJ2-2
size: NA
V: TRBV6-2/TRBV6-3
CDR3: CASSPTSGRPGTGELFF

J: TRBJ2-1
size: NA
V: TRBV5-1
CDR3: CASGSQGGQVGHNEQFF

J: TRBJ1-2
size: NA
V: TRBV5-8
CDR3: CASSLARGLYGYTF

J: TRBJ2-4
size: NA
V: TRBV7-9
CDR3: CASSLVGGNIQYF

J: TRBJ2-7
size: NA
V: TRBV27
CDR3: CASSFTGTSGIEQYF

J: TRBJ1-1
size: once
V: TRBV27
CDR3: CASSGTQGARTEAFF

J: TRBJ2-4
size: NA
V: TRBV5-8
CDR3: CASTDGTLGGVNIQYF

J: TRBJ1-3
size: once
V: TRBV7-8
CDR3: CASSLVGSGNTIYF

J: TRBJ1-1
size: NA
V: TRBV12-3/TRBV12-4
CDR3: CASKRQVNTEAFF

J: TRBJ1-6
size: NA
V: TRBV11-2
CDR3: CASSPGQTYNSPLHF

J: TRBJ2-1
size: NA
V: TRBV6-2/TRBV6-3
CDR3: CASSEAGMGRYNEQFF

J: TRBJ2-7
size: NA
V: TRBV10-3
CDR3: CAIRGDRLPYEQYF

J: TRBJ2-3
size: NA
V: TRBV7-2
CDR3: CASSPSGDRGRWDTQYF

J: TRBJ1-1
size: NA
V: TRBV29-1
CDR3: CSVVRGGTEAFF

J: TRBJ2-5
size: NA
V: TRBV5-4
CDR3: CASSLGRETQYF

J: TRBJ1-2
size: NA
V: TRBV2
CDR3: CASSEGQAPFYGYTF

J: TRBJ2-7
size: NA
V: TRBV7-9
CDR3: CASSRDFNYEQYF

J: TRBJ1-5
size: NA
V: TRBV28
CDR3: CASSLHRSNQPQHF

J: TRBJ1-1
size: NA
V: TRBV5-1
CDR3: CASSLGQGVENTEAFF

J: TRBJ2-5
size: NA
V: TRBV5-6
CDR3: CASSLGAGGETQYF

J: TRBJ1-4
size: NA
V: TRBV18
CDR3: CASSLRTEATNEKLFF

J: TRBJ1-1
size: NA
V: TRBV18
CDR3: CASSPLGGNTEAFF

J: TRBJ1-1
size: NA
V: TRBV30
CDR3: CAWSVIGSPENTEAFF

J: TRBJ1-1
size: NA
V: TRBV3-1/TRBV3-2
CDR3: CASSQGASGTEAFF

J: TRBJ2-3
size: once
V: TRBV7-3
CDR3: CASSPAFQTSTDTQYF

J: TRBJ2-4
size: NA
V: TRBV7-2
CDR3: CASSWTEIGIQYF

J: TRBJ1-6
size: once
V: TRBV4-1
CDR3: CASSQVQGTVGPLHF

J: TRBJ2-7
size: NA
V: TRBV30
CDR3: CAWSNLGQSSYEQYF

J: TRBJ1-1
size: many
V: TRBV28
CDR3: CASSGQGWTEAFF

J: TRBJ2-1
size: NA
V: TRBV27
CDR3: CASSNSGRSYNEQFF

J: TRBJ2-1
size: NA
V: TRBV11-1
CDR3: CASSSRGLAGREFF

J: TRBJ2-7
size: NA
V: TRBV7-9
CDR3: CASREQGANYEQYF

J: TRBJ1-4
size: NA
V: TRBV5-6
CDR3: CASSFGSTGFNEKLFF

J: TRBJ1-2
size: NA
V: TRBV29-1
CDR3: CSARTDLNYGYTF

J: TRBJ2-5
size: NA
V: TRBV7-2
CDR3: CASSPTRDQETQYF

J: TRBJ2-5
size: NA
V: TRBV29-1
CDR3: CSVEERETQYF

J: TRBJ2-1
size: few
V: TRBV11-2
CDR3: CASSLEFWLAGRSSYNEQFF

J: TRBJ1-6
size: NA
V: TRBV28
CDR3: CASSLRYNSPLHF

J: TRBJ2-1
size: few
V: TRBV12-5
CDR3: CASGLYRGSSYNEQFF

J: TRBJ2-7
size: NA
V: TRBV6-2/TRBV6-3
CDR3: CASSTTSGSYEQYF

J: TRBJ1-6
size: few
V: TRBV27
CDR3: CASTPTGFGPPLHF

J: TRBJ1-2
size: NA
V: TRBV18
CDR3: CASSPTQNYGYTF